These T cell receptor beta chains were read from a single sample in a study of CD8 T cells in ankylosing spondylitis. Via MiXCR, TCRdb re-called the 5' RACE reads, giving one row per CDR3 protein. The data hold roughly 700,000 distinct CDR3 sequences, with around 20% observed a single time. Sequences were obtained from blood, either unsorted or a sorted T cell fraction (not recorded which). These receptors all come from a male donor with ankylosing spondylitis. Both conserved end residues are part of each CDR3. The D gene is left open where the match is weak. Size values are once, few and many counts, or a class for expanded clones, and some rows have none.

V	D	J	size	CDR3	DNA
TRBV11-3	TRBD1	TRBJ1-1	-	CASSRTGGRTEAFF	TGTGCCAGCAGCCGGACAGGGGGCAGGACTGAAGCTTTCTTT
TRBV28	TRBD1	TRBJ2-1	few	CASSVLRDRAFF	TGTGCCAGCAGCGTGCTCCGGGACAGGGCGTTCTTC
TRBV5-8	TRBD2	TRBJ2-1	few	CASSLAARAGGYSEQFF	TGTGCCAGCAGCTTGGCGGCCCGTGCGGGAGGCTATAGTGAGCAGTTCTTC
TRBV10-3	-	TRBJ2-6	many	CAISDPGSASGANVLTF	TGTGCCATCAGTGATCCAGGTTCAGCTTCTGGGGCCAACGTCCTGACTTTC
TRBV5-1	-	TRBJ1-2	-	CASSLSQATNYGYTF	TGCGCCAGCAGCTTGTCCCAGGCGACAAACTATGGCTACACCTTC
TRBV4-1	-	TRBJ2-1	-	CASSQDPGQNNEQFF	TGCGCCAGCAGCCAAGATCCTGGACAAAACAATGAGCAGTTCTTC
TRBV6-1	-	TRBJ2-2	-	CASSITAGNTGELFF	TGTGCCAGCAGTATCACGGCAGGGAACACCGGGGAGCTGTTTTTT
TRBV2	-	TRBJ2-1	-	CASRVSDEQFF	TGTGCCAGCAGAGTCAGTGATGAGCAGTTCTTC
TRBV7-6	-	TRBJ2-5	many	CASSLERNQYF	TGTGCCAGCAGCTTAGAGAGGAACCAGTACTTC
TRBV29-1	TRBD1	TRBJ2-7	many	CSVEGGQGAETYEQYF	TGCAGCGTTGAAGGAGGACAGGGGGCCGAAACCTACGAGCAGTACTTC
TRBV14	-	TRBJ2-7	-	CASSPRTTLVYEQYF	TGTGCCAGCAGCCCCAGGACTACATTGGTATACGAGCAGTACTTC
TRBV6-5	TRBD1	TRBJ1-1	-	CASSSIRQGPTEAFF	TGTGCCAGCAGTTCAATCAGACAGGGCCCCACTGAAGCTTTCTTT
TRBV2	TRBD1	TRBJ1-2	few	CASRARTGFPMLVGYTF	TGTGCCAGCAGAGCCCGGACAGGGTTCCCCATGTTGGTTGGCTACACCTTC
TRBV29-1	TRBD2	TRBJ2-1	few	CSVILAGLSGNEQFF	TGCAGCGTTATTTTAGCGGGCCTATCGGGCAATGAGCAGTTCTTC
TRBV2	TRBD2	TRBJ2-1	-	CASGRTSGIIEQFF	TGTGCCAGCGGTAGGACTAGCGGGATTATTGAGCAGTTCTTC
TRBV9	TRBD1	TRBJ2-5	-	CASSASDRVGETQYF	TGTGCCAGCAGCGCCTCAGACAGGGTTGGTGAGACCCAGTACTTC
TRBV20-1	TRBD1	TRBJ2-7	many	CSAVDRTGKIYEQYF	TGCAGTGCCGTAGACCGGACAGGGAAAATCTACGAGCAGTACTTC
TRBV6-5	TRBD1	TRBJ1-2	-	CASVGVTGGGYTF	TGTGCCAGCGTTGGGGTTACAGGGGGGGGCTACACCTTC
TRBV5-1	TRBD1	TRBJ2-5	few	CASSSYRGRETQYF	TGCGCCAGCAGCAGTTACAGGGGGCGGGAGACCCAGTACTTC
TRBV28	-	TRBJ2-7	-	CASSETGPTSYEQYF	TGTGCCAGCAGTGAGACAGGTCCAACCTCCTACGAGCAGTACTTC
TRBV6-1	TRBD1	TRBJ1-2	-	CASSREGQAYDGYTF	TGTGCCAGCAGTCGAGAGGGACAGGCGTATGATGGCTACACCTTC
TRBV5-1	-	TRBJ2-2	-	CASSLFENTGELFF	TGCGCCAGCAGCTTGTTCGAGAACACCGGGGAGCTGTTTTTT
TRBV7-3	-	TRBJ1-1	many	CASSLAPTLNTEAFF	TGTGCCAGCAGCTTAGCGCCGACATTGAACACTGAAGCTTTCTTT
TRBV12-3/TRBV12-4	-	TRBJ1-1	many	CASSSRGGTEAFF	TGTGCCAGCAGTAGCAGGGGTGGCACTGAAGCTTTCTTT
TRBV5-5	TRBD1	TRBJ2-5	few	CASSLEGDSRETQYF	TGTGCCAGCAGCTTGGAGGGGGACAGCCGAGAGACCCAGTACTTC
TRBV12-3/TRBV12-4	-	TRBJ1-1	many	CASRIQGNTEAFF	TGTGCCAGCAGGATACAGGGTAACACTGAAGCTTTCTTT
TRBV27	-	TRBJ1-1	few	CASSWEGRGTEAFF	TGTGCCAGCAGTTGGGAGGGGCGAGGCACTGAAGCTTTCTTT
TRBV7-9	-	TRBJ1-1	-	CASSPWLGTEAFF	TGTGCCAGCAGCCCCTGGTTAGGGACTGAAGCTTTCTTT
TRBV7-9	TRBD1	TRBJ2-2	-	CASSSSDRGNTGELFF	TGTGCCAGCAGTTCATCCGACAGGGGGAACACCGGGGAGCTGTTTTTT
TRBV19	TRBD2	TRBJ2-7	few	CASSIFLLAGVGEQYF	TGTGCCAGTAGTATCTTTTTACTAGCGGGAGTAGGCGAGCAGTACTTC
TRBV28	TRBD1	TRBJ1-4	few	CASSTPGQGDEKLFF	TGTGCCAGCAGTACACCGGGACAGGGGGATGAAAAACTGTTTTTT
TRBV5-1	TRBD1	TRBJ1-1	-	CASTLGGTGFTEAFF	TGCGCCAGTACCTTGGGCGGGACAGGGTTCACTGAAGCTTTCTTT
TRBV6-2/TRBV6-3	TRBD1	TRBJ1-5	once	CASSTGQGRNQPQHF	TGTGCCAGCAGCACCGGACAGGGACGCAATCAGCCCCAGCATTTT
TRBV25-1	TRBD1	TRBJ2-7	-	CASSLTGFLYEQYF	TGTGCCAGCAGTTTGACAGGGTTTTTGTACGAGCAGTACTTC
TRBV25-1	-	TRBJ1-5	-	CASSPGLPNQPQHF	TGTGCCAGCAGTCCGGGACTCCCCAATCAGCCCCAGCATTTT
TRBV2	TRBD1	TRBJ2-5	-	CASSEDRVHQETQYF	TGTGCCAGCAGTGAGGACAGGGTGCACCAAGAGACCCAGTACTTC
TRBV7-2	-	TRBJ2-5	-	CASSRPDLGGWGETQYF	TGTGCCAGCAGCCGACCCGATTTAGGGGGGTGGGGAGAGACCCAGTACTTC
TRBV4-1	-	TRBJ1-5	-	CASSQVFGGNQPQHF	TGCGCCAGCAGCCAGGTGTTTGGGGGCAATCAGCCCCAGCATTTT
TRBV3-1	-	TRBJ2-7	-	CASSQESGEAGPPYEQYF	TGTGCCAGCAGCCAAGAATCGGGGGAGGCGGGACCCCCCTACGAGCAGTATTTC
TRBV5-6	TRBD2	TRBJ2-7	few	CASSSLSGVGEQYF	TGTGCCAGCAGCTCCCTTAGCGGGGTAGGCGAGCAGTACTTC
TRBV6-1	-	TRBJ1-6	-	CASSDRNPSYNSPLHF	TGTGCCAGCAGTGACAGGAACCCCTCCTATAATTCACCCCTCCACTTT
TRBV11-2	-	TRBJ2-7	few	CASSLAFQGYEQYF	TGTGCCAGCAGCTTGGCATTCCAGGGCTACGAGCAGTACTTC
TRBV7-2	-	TRBJ2-3	-	CASSLLPPEGDTQYF	TGTGCCAGCAGCTTACTGCCCCCGGAGGGGGATACGCAGTATTTT
TRBV18	-	TRBJ2-5	-	CASSPSSRRETQYF	TGTGCCAGCTCACCGTCGTCAAGGAGAGAGACCCAGTACTTC
TRBV24-1	-	TRBJ2-2	-	CATSDVGTRGTGELFF	TGTGCCACCAGTGACGTCGGGACCCGTGGCACCGGGGAGCTGTTTTTT
TRBV29-1	-	TRBJ2-5	few	CSTLGTGQETQYF	TGCAGCACACTTGGAACGGGACAAGAGACCCAGTACTTC
TRBV15	-	TRBJ2-3	few	CATSRDITDTQYF	TGTGCCACCAGCAGAGATATCACAGATACGCAGTATTTT
TRBV5-1	-	TRBJ2-2	few	CASRAAGGNTGELFF	TGCGCCAGCAGGGCAGCAGGCGGCAACACCGGGGAGCTGTTTTTT
TRBV3-1	-	TRBJ2-3	-	CASSQDLGSSITDTQYF	TGTGCCAGCAGCCAAGATCTTGGGTCTAGTATCACAGATACGCAGTATTTT
TRBV2	TRBD1	TRBJ2-7	few	CASTLKQGAFHEQYF	TGTGCCAGCACCCTGAAGCAGGGGGCGTTTCACGAGCAGTACTTC
TRBV7-8	-	TRBJ1-5	few	CASSLHQDFNQPQHF	TGTGCCAGCAGCTTACACCAGGACTTTAATCAGCCCCAGCATTTT
TRBV28	-	TRBJ2-3	-	CASSLLGAGPNTQYF	TGTGCCAGCAGTTTACTTGGGGCAGGTCCAAATACGCAGTATTTT
TRBV2	TRBD2	TRBJ2-7	-	CASSGEGYEQYF	TGTGCCAGCAGTGGGGAGGGGTACGAGCAGTACTTC
TRBV7-9	-	TRBJ1-5	few	CASSPGDSSNQPQHF	TGTGCCAGCAGCCCCGGAGACAGCAGCAATCAGCCCCAGCATTTT
TRBV11-2	TRBD1	TRBJ2-7	few	CASSLGVESYITGVYEQYF	TGTGCCAGCAGCTTAGGAGTCGAGTCGTATATAACAGGGGTCTACGAGCAGTACTTC
TRBV7-8	TRBD2	TRBJ2-2	few	CASSLASGTNTGELFF	TGTGCCAGCAGCTTAGCCAGCGGGACGAACACCGGGGAGCTGTTTTTT
TRBV5-1	-	TRBJ2-7	few	CASSFEGVEQYF	TGCGCCAGCAGCTTTGAGGGAGTCGAGCAGTACTTC
TRBV7-8	-	TRBJ1-4	few	CASSLAGSGLNEKLFF	TGTGCCAGCAGCTTAGCGGGGTCAGGCCTTAATGAAAAACTGTTTTTT
TRBV7-2	TRBD2	TRBJ2-2	-	CASSRSRSGRAGELFF	TGTGCCAGCAGCCGCAGTCGTAGCGGGAGGGCCGGGGAGCTGTTTTTT
TRBV5-1	TRBD1	TRBJ1-4	-	CASRSGDSEKLFF	TGCGCCAGCAGGTCGGGGGACAGTGAAAAACTGTTTTTT